These 3 T cell receptor beta chains were sequenced from one sample in a study of radiation and T cells in renal cell carcinoma. Time point denoted: blood 2 weeks post-SBRT. The treatment is: 15 Gy SBRT to primary tumor, nephrectomy 4 weeks later. Measured with immunoSEQ multiplex PCR; TCRdb has only the in-frame clones, and not every one. The table records 25,000 to 30,000 clones, 65% to 85% of them present only once. Sample: blood, taken from a patient whose treatment included radiotherapy and nephrectomy. The receptors derive from a man aged 60 to 69 with renal cell carcinoma.

The V and J genes are TRBV19 and TRBJ2-7; possibly TRBD1 for D (5 bases). V was clipped by 3 bases and J by 9 bases, with 15 bases between them. CDR1 LNHDA and CDR2 SQIVND come from the germline V gene (reference sequence). The CDR3 length is 13 residues. CDR3 sequence (DNA): TGTGCCAGTAGTATTAGGGGTTTTGATCGGCAGTACTTC. Encoded protein: CASSIRGFDRQYF. Full variable domain (remainder filled in from reference TRBV19 and TRBJ2-7): DGGITQSPKYLFRKEGQNVTLSCEQNLNHDAMYWYRQDPGQGLRLIYYSQIVNDFQKGDIAEGYSVSREKKESFPLTVTSAQKNPTAFYLCASSIRGFDRQYFGPGTRLTVT.

In this sample, this clone turned up a few times. This chain connects TRBV28 to TRBJ2-3; D gene uncertain. The V end lost 4 bases, the J end lost 6 bases, and 17 bases lay between the germline ends. The germline gives CDR1 MDHEN, CDR2 SYDVKM. The CDR3 sequence is 15 residues long. In nucleotides, the CDR3 is TGTGCCAGCAGTTCGCCCCCCCAGATTACGGATACGCAGTATTTT. It encodes CASSSPPQITDTQYF.

As for this clone: This same CDR3 is encoded by further DNA sequences in the sample. The chain employs TRBV30 and TRBJ2-7; 8 bases agree with TRBD1. With V trimmed by 1 base and J by 5 bases, 16 bases remained unmatched. Per the germline V gene, CDR1 is GTSNPN and CDR2 is SVGIG (reference sequence). This CDR3 contains 17 residues. CDR3: CAWSGVTGVLVVDEQYF. Written as DNA, the CDR3 is TGTGCCTGGAGTGGTGTGACAGGGGTCCTGGTAGTGGACGAGCAGTACTTC.